The entry below gives a single T cell receptor beta chain sequence along with its context. Its cognate antigen is unknown. This sample was included in a study of CD8 T cells in ankylosing spondylitis. Study-wide results and limits: A motif of roughly eight highly homologous TCR beta variants was seen as apparently characteristic of ankylosing spondylitis blood.

TCRdb reanalysed the 5' RACE reads using MiXCR and keeps one entry per CDR3 protein. The sample carries more than 600,000 distinct CDR3 sequences, under 20% recorded once. CDR1 is DFQATT, CDR2 SNEGSKA, per germline (reference sequence). CDR3 length equals 14 residues. Trimming pared 2 bases from V and 6 bases from J, leaving 14 bases between. The sample taken for sequencing was blood, either unsorted or a sorted T cell fraction (not recorded which). The receptor was isolated from a male donor with ankylosing spondylitis. The chain recombines TRBV20-1 with TRBJ2-1; D could derive from TRBD1 or TRBD2 (5 bases each). CDR3 loop: CSARSRERGNEQFF. The CDR3 DNA follows: TGCAGTGCTAGATCTCGCGAGAGGGGCAATGAGCAGTTCTTC.